What follows describes a single T cell receptor beta chain. Its antigen is still unknown. CDR3 size: 16 residues. The germline CDR1 and CDR2 sequences are MNHEY and SMNVEV (reference sequence). V lost 5 bases and J lost 2; bases outside the gene matches: 9. The sample is drawn from a study of cytomegalovirus exposure and HLA in healthy donors. For the study at large: The approximately 110 validation repertoires used a platform that matched the one used for the 600 to 700 first-cohort repertoires, as a later analysis reported.

The table came from immunoSEQ multiplex PCR; TCRdb's copy has only in-frame clones and leaves some out. The repertoire holds over 250,000 clones, with 65% to 90% as singletons. General study points: The study recorded 150 to 200 TCR beta chains that were cytomegalovirus-associated. Later, an analysis found that TCR clusters from the first cohort tended to co-occur in the 130 or so validation repertoires.

This clonotype originated in a young woman in good health and CMV-seronegative. The sample taken for sequencing was PBMCs. J is TRBJ2-7 and V is TRBV27, with TRBD1 matching over 10 bases. The CDR3 loop is CASSGGQGQSAYEQYF. The CDR3 DNA follows: TGTGCCAGCAGTGGGGGACAGGGGCAGAGCGCCTACGAGCAGTACTTC.